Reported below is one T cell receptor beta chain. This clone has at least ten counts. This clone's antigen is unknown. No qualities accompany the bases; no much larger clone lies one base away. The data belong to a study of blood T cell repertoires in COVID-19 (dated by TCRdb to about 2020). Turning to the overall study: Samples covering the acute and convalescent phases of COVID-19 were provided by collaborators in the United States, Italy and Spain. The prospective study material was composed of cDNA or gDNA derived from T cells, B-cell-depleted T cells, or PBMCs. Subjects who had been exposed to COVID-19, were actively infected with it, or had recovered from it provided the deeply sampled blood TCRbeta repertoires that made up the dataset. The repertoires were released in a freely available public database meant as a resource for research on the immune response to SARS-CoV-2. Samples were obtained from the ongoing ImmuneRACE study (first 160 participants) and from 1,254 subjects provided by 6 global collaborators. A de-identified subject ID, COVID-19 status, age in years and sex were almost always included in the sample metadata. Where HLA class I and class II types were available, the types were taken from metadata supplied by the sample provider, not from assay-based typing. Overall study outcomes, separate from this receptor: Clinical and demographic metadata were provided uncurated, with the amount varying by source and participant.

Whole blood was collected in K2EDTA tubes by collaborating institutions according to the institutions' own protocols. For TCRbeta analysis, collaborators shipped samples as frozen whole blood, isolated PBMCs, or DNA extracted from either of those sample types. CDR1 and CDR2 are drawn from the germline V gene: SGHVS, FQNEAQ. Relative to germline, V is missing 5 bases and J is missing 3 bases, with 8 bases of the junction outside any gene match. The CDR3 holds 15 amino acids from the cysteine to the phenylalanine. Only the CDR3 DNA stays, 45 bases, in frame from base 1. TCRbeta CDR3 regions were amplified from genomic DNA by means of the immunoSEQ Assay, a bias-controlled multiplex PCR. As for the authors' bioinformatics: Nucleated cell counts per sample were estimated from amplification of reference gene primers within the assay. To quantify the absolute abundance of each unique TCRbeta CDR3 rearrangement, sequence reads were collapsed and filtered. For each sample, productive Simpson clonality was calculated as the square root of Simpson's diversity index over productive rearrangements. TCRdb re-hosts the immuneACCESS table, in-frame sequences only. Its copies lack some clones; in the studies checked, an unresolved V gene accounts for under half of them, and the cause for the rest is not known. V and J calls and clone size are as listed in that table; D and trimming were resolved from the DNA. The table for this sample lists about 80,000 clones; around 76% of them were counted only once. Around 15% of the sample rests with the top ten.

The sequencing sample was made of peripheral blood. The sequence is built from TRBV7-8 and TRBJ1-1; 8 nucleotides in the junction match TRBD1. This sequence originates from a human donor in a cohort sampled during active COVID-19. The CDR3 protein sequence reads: CASSPWTGTYTEAFF. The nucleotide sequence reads TGTGCCAGCAGCCCCTGGACAGGGACTTACACTGAAGCTTTCTTT. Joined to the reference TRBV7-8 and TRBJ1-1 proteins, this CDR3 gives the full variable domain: GAGVSQSPRYKVAKRGQDVALRCDPISGHVSLFWYQQALGQGPEFLTYFQNEAQLDKSGLPSDRFFAERPEGSVSTLKIQRTQQEDSAVYLCASSPWTGTYTEAFFGQGTRLTVV.